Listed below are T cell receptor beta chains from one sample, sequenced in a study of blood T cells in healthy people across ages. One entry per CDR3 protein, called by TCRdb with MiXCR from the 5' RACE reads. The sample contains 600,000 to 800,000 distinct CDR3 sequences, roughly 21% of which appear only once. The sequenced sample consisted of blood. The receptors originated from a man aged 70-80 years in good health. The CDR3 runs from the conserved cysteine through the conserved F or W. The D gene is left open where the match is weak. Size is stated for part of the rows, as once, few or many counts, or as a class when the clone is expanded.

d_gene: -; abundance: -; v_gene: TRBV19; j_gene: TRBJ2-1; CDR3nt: TGTGCCAGTAGGGCTAGGGGCGGTACCTACAATGAGCAGTTCTTC; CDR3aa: CASRARGGTYNEQFF
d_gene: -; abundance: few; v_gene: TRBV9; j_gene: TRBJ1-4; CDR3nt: TGTGCCAGCAGTCCACTGGGGACGAATCCTAATGAAAAACTGTTTTTT; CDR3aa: CASSPLGTNPNEKLFF
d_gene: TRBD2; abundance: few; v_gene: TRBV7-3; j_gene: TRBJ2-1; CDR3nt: TGTGTCAGCAGTTTTAGCGGGGGTTCCTACAATGAGCAGTTCTTC; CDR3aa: CVSSFSGGSYNEQFF
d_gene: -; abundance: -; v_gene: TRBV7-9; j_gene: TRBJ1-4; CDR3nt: TGTGCCAGCAGCTTATCGCCGACTGATAATGAAAAACTGTTTTTT; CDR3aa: CASSLSPTDNEKLFF
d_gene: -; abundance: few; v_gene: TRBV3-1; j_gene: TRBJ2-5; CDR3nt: TGTGCCAGCAGCCAAGATACGGGGTCCCAAGAGACCCAGTACTTC; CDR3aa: CASSQDTGSQETQYF
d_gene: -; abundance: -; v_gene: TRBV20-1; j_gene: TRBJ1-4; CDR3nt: TGCAGTGCCCAGATGGTTACTAATGAAAAACTGTTTTTT; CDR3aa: CSAQMVTNEKLFF
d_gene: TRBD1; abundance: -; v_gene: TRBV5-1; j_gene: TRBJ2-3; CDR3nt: TGCGCCAGCGGGACAGGGGATTCAGATACGCAGTATTTT; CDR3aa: CASGTGDSDTQYF
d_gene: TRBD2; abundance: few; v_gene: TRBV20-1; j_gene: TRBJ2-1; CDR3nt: TGCAGTGCCGGGACTAGCGGGAGCCTATACAATGAGCAGTTCTTC; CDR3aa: CSAGTSGSLYNEQFF
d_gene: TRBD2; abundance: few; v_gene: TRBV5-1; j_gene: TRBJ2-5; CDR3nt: TGCGCCAGCAGCATTAGCGGGAGGGAACAAGAGACCCAGTACTTC; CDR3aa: CASSISGREQETQYF
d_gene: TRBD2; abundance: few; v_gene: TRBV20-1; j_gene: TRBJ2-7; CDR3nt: TGCAGTGCTAGAGTAGCGGGAGAAGGTTACGAGCAGTACTTC; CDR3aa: CSARVAGEGYEQYF
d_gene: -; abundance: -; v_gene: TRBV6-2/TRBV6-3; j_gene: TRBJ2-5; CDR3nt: TGTGCCAGCAGCATATACCAAGAGACCCAGTACTTC; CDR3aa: CASSIYQETQYF
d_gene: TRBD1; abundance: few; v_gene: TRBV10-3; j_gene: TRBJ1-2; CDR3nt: TGTGCCATCAGTCAGAATCGCGACAGGGACGAAGATGGCTACACCTTC; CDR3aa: CAISQNRDRDEDGYTF
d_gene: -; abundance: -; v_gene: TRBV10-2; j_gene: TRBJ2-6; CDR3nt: TGCGCCAGCAGTCCGGGACACAACTATGGGGCCAACGTCCTGACTTTC; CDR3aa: CASSPGHNYGANVLTF
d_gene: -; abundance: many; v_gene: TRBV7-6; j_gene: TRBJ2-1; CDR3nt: TGTGCCAGCAGCTCGGGCCTTTACAATGAGCAGTTCTTC; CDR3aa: CASSSGLYNEQFF
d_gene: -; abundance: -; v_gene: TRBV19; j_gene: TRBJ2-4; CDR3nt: TGTGCCAGTAGTATAGAGGATTCAAGGGGCATTCAGTACTTC; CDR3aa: CASSIEDSRGIQYF
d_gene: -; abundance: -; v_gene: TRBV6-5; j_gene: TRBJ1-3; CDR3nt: TGTGCCAGCAAGGACGGTAGCTCTGGAAACACCATATATTTT; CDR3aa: CASKDGSSGNTIYF
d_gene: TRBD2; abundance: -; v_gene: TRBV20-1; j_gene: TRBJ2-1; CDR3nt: TGCAGTGCGCGGACTAGCGGGAGGGGTGAGCAGTTCTTC; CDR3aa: CSARTSGRGEQFF
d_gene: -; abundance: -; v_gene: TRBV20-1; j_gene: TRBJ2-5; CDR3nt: TGCAGTGCTAGAGATGGGAACCAAGAGACCCAGTACTTC; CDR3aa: CSARDGNQETQYF
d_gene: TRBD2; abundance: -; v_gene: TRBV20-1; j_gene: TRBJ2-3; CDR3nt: TGCAGTGCTGCCGGACTAGCGGGGACCGGTACGCAGTATTTT; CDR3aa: CSAAGLAGTGTQYF
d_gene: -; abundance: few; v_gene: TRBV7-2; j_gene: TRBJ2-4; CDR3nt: TGTGCCAGCAGCTCCCGGACGGAGAATTTAGCCAAAAACATTCAGTACTTC; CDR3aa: CASSSRTENLAKNIQYF
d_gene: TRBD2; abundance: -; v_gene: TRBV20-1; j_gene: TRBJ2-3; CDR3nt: TGCAGTGCTATCCGACTAGCGGCAACAGATACGCAGTATTTT; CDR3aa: CSAIRLAATDTQYF
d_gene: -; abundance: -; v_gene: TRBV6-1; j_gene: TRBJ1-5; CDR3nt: TGTGCCAGCAGTCGCGGGGCCAGCACGGGTCAGCCCCAGCATTTT; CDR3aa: CASSRGASTGQPQHF
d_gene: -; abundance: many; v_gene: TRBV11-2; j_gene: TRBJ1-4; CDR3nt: TGTGCCAGCAGCTTGGGTAGGGGATTTGGAAAACTGTTTTTT; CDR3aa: CASSLGRGFGKLFF
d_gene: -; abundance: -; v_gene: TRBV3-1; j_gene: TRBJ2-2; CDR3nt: TGTGCCAGCAGCCAAGACGCGGTTATGAACACCGGGGAGCTGTTTTTT; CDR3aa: CASSQDAVMNTGELFF
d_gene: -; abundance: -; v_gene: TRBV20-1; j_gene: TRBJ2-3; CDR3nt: TGCAGTGCTAGAGTCGTCAGTCCAGGGAGCACAGATACGCAGTATTTT; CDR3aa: CSARVVSPGSTDTQYF
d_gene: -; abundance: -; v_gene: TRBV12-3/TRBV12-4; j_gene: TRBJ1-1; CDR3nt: TGTGCCAGCCGTCAGGGAAGGACTGAAGCTTTCTTT; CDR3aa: CASRQGRTEAFF
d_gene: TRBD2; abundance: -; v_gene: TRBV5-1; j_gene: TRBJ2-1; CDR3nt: TGCGCCAGCAGCCCCGGGGGAGCGGGATACAATGAGCAGTTCTTC; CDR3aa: CASSPGGAGYNEQFF
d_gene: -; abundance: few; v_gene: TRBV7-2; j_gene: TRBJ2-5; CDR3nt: TGTGCCAGCAGCTTATTAGGGATCGGGCAAGAGACCCAGTACTTC; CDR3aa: CASSLLGIGQETQYF
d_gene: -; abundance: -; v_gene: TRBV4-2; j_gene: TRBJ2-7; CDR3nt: TGTGCCAGCAGCCAAGACCAGGTCCAAGGGTACGAGCAGTACTTC; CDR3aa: CASSQDQVQGYEQYF
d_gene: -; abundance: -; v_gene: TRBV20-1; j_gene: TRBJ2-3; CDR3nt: TGCAGTGCTCCTCTAGGTGCCCCCCCAGATGCGCAGTATTTT; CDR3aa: CSAPLGAPPDAQYF
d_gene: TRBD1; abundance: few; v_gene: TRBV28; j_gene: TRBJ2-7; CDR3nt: TGTGCCAGCAGTTCCCCCGGGACAGGGGCCAACGAGCAGTACTTC; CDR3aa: CASSSPGTGANEQYF
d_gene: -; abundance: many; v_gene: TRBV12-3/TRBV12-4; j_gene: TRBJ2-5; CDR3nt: TGTGCCAGCAGCCCCGGGGAAGCTCAACGTCAAGAGACCCAGTACTTC; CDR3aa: CASSPGEAQRQETQYF
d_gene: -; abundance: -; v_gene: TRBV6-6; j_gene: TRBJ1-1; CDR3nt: TGTGCCAGCAGTTACGCGAAAGACACTGAAGCTTTCTTT; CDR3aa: CASSYAKDTEAFF
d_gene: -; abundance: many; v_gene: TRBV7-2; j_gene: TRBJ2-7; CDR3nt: TGTGCCAGCAGCTCGAGGCTTTACGAGCAGTACTTC; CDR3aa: CASSSRLYEQYF
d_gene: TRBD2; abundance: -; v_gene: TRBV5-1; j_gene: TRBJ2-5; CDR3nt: TGCGCCAGCAGTCGGACTAGCGGGGGTGGGAACCAAGAGACCCAGTACTTC; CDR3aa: CASSRTSGGGNQETQYF
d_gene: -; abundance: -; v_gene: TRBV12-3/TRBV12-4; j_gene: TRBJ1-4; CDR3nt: TGTGCCAGCAGTCCCCGATTGGGGCTAAAAGCAACTAATGAAAAACTGTTTTTT; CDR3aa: CASSPRLGLKATNEKLFF
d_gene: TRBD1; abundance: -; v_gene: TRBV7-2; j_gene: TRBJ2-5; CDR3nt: TGTGCCAGCAGCTCGGGACAGCAAAGGGCCCAGTACTTC; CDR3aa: CASSSGQQRAQYF
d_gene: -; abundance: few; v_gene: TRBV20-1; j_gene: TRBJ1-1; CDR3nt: TGCAGTGCTAGAGAGGGGTCGAAGGGCAGCACTGAAGCTTTCTTT; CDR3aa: CSAREGSKGSTEAFF
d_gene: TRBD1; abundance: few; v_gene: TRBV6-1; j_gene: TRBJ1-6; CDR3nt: TGTGCCAGCAGCCAAGGCCGACAGGGACATAATTCACCCCTCCACTTT; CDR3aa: CASSQGRQGHNSPLHF
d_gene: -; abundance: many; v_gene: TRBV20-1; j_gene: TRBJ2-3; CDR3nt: TGCAGTGCTAGAGTCATGGACAACACAGATACGCAGTATTTT; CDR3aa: CSARVMDNTDTQYF
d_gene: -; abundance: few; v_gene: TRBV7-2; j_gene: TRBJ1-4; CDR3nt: TGTGCCAGCAGTGGAGGGGGTGGGAATGAAAAACTGTTTTTT; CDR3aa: CASSGGGGNEKLFF
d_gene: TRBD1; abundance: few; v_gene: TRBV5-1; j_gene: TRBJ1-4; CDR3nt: TGCGCCAGCAGTAACGGCGACAGGGTTAATGAAAAACTGTTTTTT; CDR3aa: CASSNGDRVNEKLFF
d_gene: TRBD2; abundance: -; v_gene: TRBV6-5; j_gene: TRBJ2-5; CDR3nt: TGTGCCAGCTGGGGAGGGAAGGGGACCCAGTACTTC; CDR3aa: CASWGGKGTQYF
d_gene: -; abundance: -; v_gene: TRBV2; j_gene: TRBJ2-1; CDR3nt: TGTGCCAGCAGTGAAGCGCCAGAGAATGAGCAGTTCTTC; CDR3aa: CASSEAPENEQFF
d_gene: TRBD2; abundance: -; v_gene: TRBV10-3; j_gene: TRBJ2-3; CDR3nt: TGTGCCATCACGAACGGGAGGACTGCAGATACGCAGTATTTT; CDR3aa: CAITNGRTADTQYF
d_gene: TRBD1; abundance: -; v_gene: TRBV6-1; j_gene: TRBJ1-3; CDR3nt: TGTGCCAGCAGATCGGGACAGACTAACTACTTCTCTGGAAACACCATATATTTT; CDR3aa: CASRSGQTNYFSGNTIYF
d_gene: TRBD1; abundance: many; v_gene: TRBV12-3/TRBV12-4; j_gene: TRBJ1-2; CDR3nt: TGTGCCAGCAGTTTCCTAGGACAGGGACATGGCTACACCTTC; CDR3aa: CASSFLGQGHGYTF
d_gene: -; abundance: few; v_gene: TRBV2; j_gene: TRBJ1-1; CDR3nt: TGTGCCAGCAACCCGGGATTGGTGAACACTGAAGCTTTCTTT; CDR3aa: CASNPGLVNTEAFF
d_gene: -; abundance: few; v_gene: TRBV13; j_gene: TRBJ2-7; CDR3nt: TGTGCCAGCACTAAAGGGCGATTCTCCTACGAGCAGTACTTC; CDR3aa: CASTKGRFSYEQYF
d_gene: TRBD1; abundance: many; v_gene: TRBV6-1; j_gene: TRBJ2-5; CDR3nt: TGTGCCAGCAGTCCCACACAGGGGGCATTAGAGACCCAGTACTTC; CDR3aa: CASSPTQGALETQYF
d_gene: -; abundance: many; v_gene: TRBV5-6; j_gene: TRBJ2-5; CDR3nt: TGTGCCAGCAGCTCCCCAGACTACCAAGAGACCCAGTACTTC; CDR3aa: CASSSPDYQETQYF
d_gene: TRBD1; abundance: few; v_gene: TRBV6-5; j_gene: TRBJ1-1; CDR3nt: TGTGCCAGCAGCCTGGACAGGGTGAAAGCTTTCTTT; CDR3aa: CASSLDRVKAFF
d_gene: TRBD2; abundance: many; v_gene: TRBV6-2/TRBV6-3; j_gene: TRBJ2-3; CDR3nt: TGTGCCAGCAGTCCGGGACTACAACGTTGGGCAGATACGCAGTATTTT; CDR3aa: CASSPGLQRWADTQYF
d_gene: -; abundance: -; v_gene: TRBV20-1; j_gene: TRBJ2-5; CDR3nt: TGCAGTGCAAAGAGTGGGGAGACCCAGTACTTC; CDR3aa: CSAKSGETQYF
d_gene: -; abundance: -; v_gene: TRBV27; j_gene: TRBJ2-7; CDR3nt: TGTGCCAGCAGTCCAGGACGGAGCCCTCCCTACGAGCAGTACTTC; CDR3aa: CASSPGRSPPYEQYF